Sequencing of this T cell receptor (beta chain) was carried out in a study of blood T cells in healthy people across ages. The study isolated at least 6.5 million PBMCs from each sample. A minimum of 5.5 micrograms of total RNA was extracted per sample. Germline CDR1 SGHKS, CDR2 YYEKEE (reference sequence). The CDR3 spans 15 residues. Then a second PCR, running roughly 7 to 11 cycles, was carried out with a sample-barcoded 5' primer and a J-beta primer mix. Each sample yielded at least 3 million CDR3-containing paired-end reads. TCRdb processed the 5' RACE reads anew with MiXCR; each CDR3 protein has one entry. The sample lists approximately 800,000 distinct CDR3 sequences; about 47% were seen once. Points on this clonotype: The antigen is not known.

Overall study findings and caveats: The study found TCR beta diversity correlated strongly with naive T cell percentage.

Sequenced sample: blood. The chain combines TRBV5-5 with TRBJ2-1; 8 bases line up with TRBD1. The DNA end is a closer match to TRBJ2-7, so the J assignment may be wrong. This receptor was obtained from a man older than 75 in good health. CDR3 sequence reads: CASSSSDRDGYEQYF. DNA for the CDR3: TGTGCCAGCAGCTCCTCGGACAGGGATGGCTACGAGCAGTACTTC.